Sequencing of this T cell receptor beta chain was carried out in a study of T cell repertoires in cytomegalovirus infection. Study-level information: CMV infection plus the matching HLA type was flagged by public TCR beta signatures.

TCRdb re-analysed the reads in MiXCR, keeping a single row per CDR3 protein. The table has about 770,000 distinct CDR3 sequences, 25% to 30% seen once. A few counts support this clonotype. Its specificity is unknown. Trimming cost V 4 bases and J 0 bases, with 16 bases left between them. In germline, CDR1 is MNHEY, CDR2 SVGEGT. The CDR3 has 17 amino acids. The receptor was isolated from a human donor in good health (CMV status not recorded). Some clones in this sample may be carry-over from other donors' samples. The sequences come from cultured CD8+ T cells from PBMCs, collected from culture after CMV antigen stimulation. The chain employs TRBV6-2 or TRBV6-3 and TRBJ2-1; TRBD2 is a possible D gene (5 bases). CDR3 sequence: CASSSPQLGSSYNEQFF. The CDR3 nucleotides read TGTGCCAGCAGTTCCCCCCAACTAGGAAGCTCCTACAATGAGCAGTTCTTC.